This T cell receptor (beta chain) was observed in a study of T cell therapy after organ transplantation. CDR1 SGDLS and CDR2 YYNGEE come from the germline V gene. The V gene lost 0 bases and the J gene lost 0 bases, with 13 bases spanning the gap. The CDR3 is 17 residues long. Here immunoSEQ multiplex PCR was the method, and the copy in TCRdb shows in-frame clones only, minus some. Of about 21,000 clones detected, 84% appear once; the ten largest clones hold about a third. Described time point: 20-29 weeks after completion of therapy. With regard to this clone: Its antigen is undetermined.

The material sequenced was CD8+ T cells from blood, taken after autologous CMV-specific T cell therapy. This receptor was taken from a human patient who had received a solid organ transplant and had CMV disease. The graft donor may be the source of some T cells. The genes are TRBV9 and TRBJ2-4, with D uncertain. The CDR3 is CASSVDRDGLAKNIQYF. The CDR3 nucleotides are TGTGCCAGCAGCGTAGACCGCGACGGTCTAGCCAAAAACATTCAGTACTTC.